One sample yielded the 5 T cell receptor beta chains listed below, sequenced in a study of breast tumors, draining lymph nodes, adjacent tissues. Axillary draining lymph nodes of breast cancer patients supplied the node samples. TCRdb fed the multiplex PCR reads into MiXCR, producing one record per CDR3 protein. The table shows around 230,000 distinct CDR3 sequences, with about 34% occurring only once. The specimen sequenced was axillary lymph node tissue. The receptor source for this set is a female donor with breast cancer. Some clones in this sample may be carry-over from other donors' samples.

Ten or more counts support this clonotype. The rearrangement uses TRBV20-1 and TRBJ2-5, with 8 nucleotides matching TRBD2. Looked up from germline, CDR1 is DFQATT and CDR2 is SNEGSKA (reference sequence). The junction had 7 bases not matched to a gene; V was cut back by 5 bases and J by 2 bases. This CDR3 region has 14 residues. CDR3 nucleotide sequence: TGCAGTGCTGGGGTCGGGGGGGGTCAAGAGACCCAGTACTTC. It is translated as CSAGVGGGQETQYF.

The V gene is TRBV28, the J gene TRBJ2-1, with 9 bases matching TRBD2. The CDR3 covers 15 residues. J gave up 5 bases and V 3 bases, and 5 bases lay outside the gene matches. Germline V gene sequence: CDR1 MDHEN, CDR2 SYDVKM. The CDR3, as DNA: TGTGCCAGCAGTTTTACGGCGGGAGGGAACAATGAGCAGTTCTTC. Its protein is CASSFTAGGNNEQFF. The variable domain in full, completed from reference TRBV28 and TRBJ2-1, reads DVKVTQSSRYLVKRTGEKVFLECVQDMDHENMFWYRQDPGLGLRLIYFSYDVKMKEKGDIPEGYSVSREKKERFSLILESASTNQTSMYLCASSFTAGGNNEQFFGPGTRLTVL.

This clonotype was recorded many times. The rearrangement joins TRBV28 to TRBJ1-5; possibly TRBD1 for D (5 bases). Germline loops: CDR1 MDHEN, CDR2 SYDVKM. The CDR3 is 15 residues long. The V gene lost 5 bases and the J gene lost 1 base, with 12 bases spanning the gap. The CDR3: CASSQDSGSNQPQHF. The CDR3 DNA reads as TGTGCCAGCAGTCAAGACAGCGGGAGCAATCAGCCCCAGCATTTT.

This clonotype was seen a single time. This chain connects TRBV29-1 to TRBJ2-3; the D is unclear. Trimming removed 4 bases from V and 2 bases from J, with 13 bases in between. CDR3 size: 14 residues. The V gene's germline CDR1 is SQVTM and CDR2 ANQGSEA. Written as DNA, the CDR3 is TGCAGCGTTGCCCCTGGACGGAACACAGATACGCAGTATTTT. Its translation is CSVAPGRNTDTQYF.

The chain uses TRBV7-3 and TRBJ1-4, with D maybe TRBD1 (6 bases). This CDR3 is 15 amino acids long. CDR1 SGHTA and CDR2 FQGTGA come from the germline V gene. V was shortened by 4 bases and J by 3 bases, with 12 bases between the two germline ends. CDR3 DNA sequence: TGTGCCAGCAGCTCATCCGGGACACCTAATGAAAAACTGTTTTTT. It yields the protein CASSSSGTPNEKLFF.